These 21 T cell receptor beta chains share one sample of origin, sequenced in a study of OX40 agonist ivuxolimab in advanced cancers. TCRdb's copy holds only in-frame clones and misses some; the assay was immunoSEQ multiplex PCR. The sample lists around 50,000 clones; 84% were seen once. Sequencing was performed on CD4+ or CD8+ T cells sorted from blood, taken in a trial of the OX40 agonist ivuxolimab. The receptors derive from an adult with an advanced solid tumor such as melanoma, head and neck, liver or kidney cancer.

Here the CDR3 DNA reads TGTGCCAGCTCGCCGACGGATGGCTACACCTTC. It yields the protein CASSPTDGYTF. The chain links TRBV18 to TRBJ1-2; the D is unclear. The germline gives CDR1 KGHSH, CDR2 LQKENI. The ends were cut back, 6 bases at V and 6 bases at J, with 8 bases in the middle. The CDR3 sequence is 11 residues long.

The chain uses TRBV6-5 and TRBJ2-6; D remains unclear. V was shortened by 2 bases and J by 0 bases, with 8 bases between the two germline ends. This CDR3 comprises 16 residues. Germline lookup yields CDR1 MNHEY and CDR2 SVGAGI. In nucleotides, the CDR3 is TGTGCCAGCAGTTACCAACGGACCTCTGGGGCCAACGTCCTGACTTTC. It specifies CASSYQRTSGANVLTF.

CDR3 sequence reads: CASRTNRDSNYGYTF. CDR3 nucleotide sequence: TGTGCCAGCAGGACAAACAGGGACAGTAACTATGGCTACACCTTC. The chain carries TRBV6-6 and TRBJ1-2; 7 positions agree with TRBD1. This CDR3 is built from 15 residues. CDR1 MNHNY and CDR2 SVGAGI come from the germline V gene (reference sequence). The V segment lost 6 bases and the J segment 1 base; nucleotides outside the gene matches: 8.

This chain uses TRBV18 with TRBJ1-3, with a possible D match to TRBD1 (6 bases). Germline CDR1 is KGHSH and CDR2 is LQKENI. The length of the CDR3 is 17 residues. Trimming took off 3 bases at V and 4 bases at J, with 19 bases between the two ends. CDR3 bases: TGTGCCAGCTCACCTCGTTCCTCAGGGGCGTCGGGAAACACCATATATTTT. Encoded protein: CASSPRSSGASGNTIYF.

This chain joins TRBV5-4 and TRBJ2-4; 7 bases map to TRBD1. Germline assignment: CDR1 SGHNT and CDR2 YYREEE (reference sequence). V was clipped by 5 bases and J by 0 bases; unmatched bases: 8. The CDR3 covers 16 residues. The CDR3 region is CASSHTGELAKNIQYF. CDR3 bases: TGTGCCAGCAGTCATACAGGGGAACTAGCCAAAAACATTCAGTACTTC.

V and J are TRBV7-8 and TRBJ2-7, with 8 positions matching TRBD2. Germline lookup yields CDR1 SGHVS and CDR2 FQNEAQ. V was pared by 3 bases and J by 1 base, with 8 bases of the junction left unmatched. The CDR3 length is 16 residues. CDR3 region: CASSFMGSGRSYEQYF. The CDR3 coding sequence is TGTGCCAGCAGCTTCATGGGGAGCGGGAGATCCTACGAGCAGTACTTC.

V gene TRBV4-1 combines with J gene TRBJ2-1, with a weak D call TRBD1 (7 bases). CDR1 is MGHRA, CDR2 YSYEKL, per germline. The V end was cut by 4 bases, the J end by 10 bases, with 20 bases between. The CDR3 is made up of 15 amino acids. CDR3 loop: CASSPAGAGGYEQFF. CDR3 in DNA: TGCGCCAGCAGCCCTGCAGGGGCAGGGGGGTACGAGCAGTTCTTC.

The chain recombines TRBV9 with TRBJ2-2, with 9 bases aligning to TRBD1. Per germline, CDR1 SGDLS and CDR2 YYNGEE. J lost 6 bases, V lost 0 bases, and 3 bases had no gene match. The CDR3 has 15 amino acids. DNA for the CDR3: TGTGCCAGCAGCGTAGACAGGACAGGGGCCGGGGAGCTGTTTTTT. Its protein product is CASSVDRTGAGELFF.

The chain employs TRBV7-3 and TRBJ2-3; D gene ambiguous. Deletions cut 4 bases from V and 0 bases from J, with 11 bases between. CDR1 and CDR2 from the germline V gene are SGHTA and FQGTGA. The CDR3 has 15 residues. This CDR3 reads CASSSVILSTDTQYF. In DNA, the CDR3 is TGTGCCAGCAGCTCCGTCATATTAAGCACAGATACGCAGTATTTT. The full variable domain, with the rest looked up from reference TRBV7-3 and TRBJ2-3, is GAGVSQTPSNKVTEKGKYVELRCDPISGHTALYWYRQSLGQGPEFLIYFQGTGAADDSGLPNDRFFAVRPEGSVSTLKIQRTERGDSAVYLCASSSVILSTDTQYFGPGTRLTVL.

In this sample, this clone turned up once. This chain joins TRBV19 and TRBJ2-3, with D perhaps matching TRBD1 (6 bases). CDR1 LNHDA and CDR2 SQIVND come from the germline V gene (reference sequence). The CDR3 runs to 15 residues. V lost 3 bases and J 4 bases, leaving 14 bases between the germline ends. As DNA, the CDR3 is TGTGCCAGTAGTATGGCCCTAGAGGGGGCAGATACGCAGTATTTT. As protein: CASSMALEGADTQYF.

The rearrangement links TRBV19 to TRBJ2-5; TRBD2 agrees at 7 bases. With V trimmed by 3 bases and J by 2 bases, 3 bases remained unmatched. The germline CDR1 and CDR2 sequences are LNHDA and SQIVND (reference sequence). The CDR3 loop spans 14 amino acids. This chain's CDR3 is CASSMQGGQETQYF. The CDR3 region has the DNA TGTGCCAGTAGTATGCAGGGAGGGCAAGAGACCCAGTACTTC.

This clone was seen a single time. The CDR3 nucleotides read TGTGCCAGCAGTGAATTGCCAGCGAACACCGGGGAGCTGTTTTTT. As protein: CASSELPANTGELFF. This chain links TRBV2 with TRBJ2-2, with D unclear. Germline CDR1 and CDR2: SNHLY and FYNNEI. CDR3 length equals 15 residues. V lost 2 bases and J lost 0, with 7 bases in between.

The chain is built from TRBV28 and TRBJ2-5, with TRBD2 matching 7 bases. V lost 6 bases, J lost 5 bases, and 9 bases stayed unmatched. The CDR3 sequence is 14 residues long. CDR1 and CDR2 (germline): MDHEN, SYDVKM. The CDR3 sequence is CASSRTRSRETQYF. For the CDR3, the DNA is TGTGCCAGCAGCCGGACTAGGTCGAGGGAGACCCAGTACTTC. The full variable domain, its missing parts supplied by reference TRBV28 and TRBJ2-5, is DVKVTQSSRYLVKRTGEKVFLECVQDMDHENMFWYRQDPGLGLRLIYFSYDVKMKEKGDIPEGYSVSREKKERFSLILESASTNQTSMYLCASSRTRSRETQYFGPGTRLLVL.

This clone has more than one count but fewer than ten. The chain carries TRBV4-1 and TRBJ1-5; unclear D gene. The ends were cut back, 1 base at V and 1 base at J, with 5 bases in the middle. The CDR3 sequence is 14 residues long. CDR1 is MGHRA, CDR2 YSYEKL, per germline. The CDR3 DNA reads TGCGCCAGCAGCCAAGCACTCAGCAATCAGCCCCAGCATTTT. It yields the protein CASSQALSNQPQHF.

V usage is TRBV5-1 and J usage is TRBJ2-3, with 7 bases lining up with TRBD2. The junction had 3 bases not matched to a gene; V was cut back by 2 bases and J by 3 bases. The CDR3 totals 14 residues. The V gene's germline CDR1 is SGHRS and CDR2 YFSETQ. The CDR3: CASSLGLETDTQYF. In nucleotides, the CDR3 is TGCGCCAGCAGCTTAGGACTAGAAACAGATACGCAGTATTTT.

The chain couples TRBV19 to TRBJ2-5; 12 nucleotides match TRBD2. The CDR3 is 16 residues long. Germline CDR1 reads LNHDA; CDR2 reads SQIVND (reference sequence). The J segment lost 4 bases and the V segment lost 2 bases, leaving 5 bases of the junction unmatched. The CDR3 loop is CASSIRTSGMGETQYF. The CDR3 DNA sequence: TGTGCCAGTAGTATAAGGACTAGCGGGATGGGAGAGACCCAGTACTTC.

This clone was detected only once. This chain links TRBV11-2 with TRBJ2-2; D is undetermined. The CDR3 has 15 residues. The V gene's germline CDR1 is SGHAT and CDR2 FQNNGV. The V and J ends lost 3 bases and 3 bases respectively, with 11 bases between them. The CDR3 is CASSFLAIHTGELFF. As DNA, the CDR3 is TGTGCCAGCAGCTTCTTGGCTATCCACACCGGGGAGCTGTTTTTT.

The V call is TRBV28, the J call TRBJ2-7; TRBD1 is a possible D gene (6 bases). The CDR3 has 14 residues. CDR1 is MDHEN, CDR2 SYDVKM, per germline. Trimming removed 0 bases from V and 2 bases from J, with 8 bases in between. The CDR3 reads CASSLWDRTYEQYF. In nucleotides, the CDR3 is TGTGCCAGCAGTTTATGGGACAGAACCTACGAGCAGTACTTC.

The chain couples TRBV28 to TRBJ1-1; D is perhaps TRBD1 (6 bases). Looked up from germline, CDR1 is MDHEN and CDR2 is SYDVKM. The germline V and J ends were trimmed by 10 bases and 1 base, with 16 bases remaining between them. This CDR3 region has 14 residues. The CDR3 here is CATVPADRNTEAFF. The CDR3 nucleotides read TGTGCCACCGTCCCCGCGGACAGGAACACTGAAGCTTTCTTT. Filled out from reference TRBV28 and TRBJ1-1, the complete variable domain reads DVKVTQSSRYLVKRTGEKVFLECVQDMDHENMFWYRQDPGLGLRLIYFSYDVKMKEKGDIPEGYSVSREKKERFSLILESASTNQTSMYLCATVPADRNTEAFFGQGTRLTVV.

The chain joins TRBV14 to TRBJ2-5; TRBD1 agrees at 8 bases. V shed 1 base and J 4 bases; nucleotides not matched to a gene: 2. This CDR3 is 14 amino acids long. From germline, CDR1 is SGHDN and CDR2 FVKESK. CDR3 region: CASSQAQGAETQYF. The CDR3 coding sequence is TGTGCCAGCAGCCAAGCCCAGGGGGCAGAGACCCAGTACTTC.

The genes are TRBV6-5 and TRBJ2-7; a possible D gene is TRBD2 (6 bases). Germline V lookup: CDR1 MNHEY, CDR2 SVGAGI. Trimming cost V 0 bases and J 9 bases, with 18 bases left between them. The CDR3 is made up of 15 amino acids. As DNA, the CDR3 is TGTGCCAGCAGTTACTCGGCACTAGAAAACGGGAGGCAGTACTTC. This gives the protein CASSYSALENGRQYF.